These 16 T cell receptor beta chains were all obtained from the same sample, sequenced in a study of shared clonotypes between healthy human individuals. Some clones are missing from TCRdb's copy, which holds only in-frame ones; the method was immunoSEQ multiplex PCR. The table lists 500,000 to 550,000 clones, approximately 95% of them singletons, with about 0.059% in the top ten. Sample: naive CD4+ T cells sorted from blood. The subset is: CD45RA+ positively selected. Source of these receptors: a woman aged 25-40 years in good health.

About this clone: Other DNA sequences from this sample encode an identical CDR3 as well. The rearrangement joins TRBV28 to TRBJ2-3; D is uncertain. Germline V gene data show CDR1 as MDHEN and CDR2 as SYDVKM. The CDR3 loop spans 12 amino acids. Trimming removed 5 bases from V and 2 bases from J, with 5 bases in between. The CDR3 bases are TGTGCCAGCAGTCCAACCACAGATACGCAGTATTTT. Translation: CASSPTTDTQYF.

The rearrangement joins TRBV5-1 to TRBJ1-4; 7 bases line up with TRBD1. Germline V CDR1 and CDR2: SGHRS, YFSETQ. Losses at the gene ends were 4 bases for V and 6 bases for J; bases not matched to a gene: 3. The CDR3 is 13 residues long. As DNA, the CDR3 is TGCGCCAGCAGCGCACAGGGGTATGAAAAACTGTTTTTT. Its translation is CASSAQGYEKLFF.

The chain carries TRBV27 and TRBJ2-1; the match to TRBD2 covers 8 bases. V dropped 3 bases and J dropped 3; count of bases not matched to a gene: 4. Germline-derived CDR1 and CDR2 are MNHEY and SMNVEV (reference sequence). CDR3 length: 15 residues. CDR3 region: CASSLKGLVYNEQFF. CDR3 nucleotides: TGTGCCAGCAGTTTGAAGGGACTAGTCTACAATGAGCAGTTCTTC.

This rearrangement joins TRBV10-2 to TRBJ2-5, with 16 positions matching TRBD2. CDR1 is WSHSY, CDR2 SAAADI, per germline. Trimming at V came to 6 bases and at J to 7 bases, leaving 11 bases not matched to a gene. The CDR3 is made up of 17 amino acids. Here the CDR3 reads CASRSPGTSGRAVTQYF. The DNA of the CDR3 is TGCGCCAGCAGGAGTCCCGGGACTAGCGGGAGGGCCGTGACCCAGTACTTC.

This CDR3 reads CASSPRLFERNTEAFF. As DNA, the CDR3 is TGCGCCAGCAGCCCCCGACTGTTTGAGAGGAACACTGAAGCTTTCTTT. The chain uses TRBV4-1 and TRBJ1-1, with D uncertain. With 4 bases removed from V and 1 base from J, the gap between germline ends came to 16 bases. The length of the CDR3 is 16 residues. Germline V gene sequence: CDR1 MGHRA, CDR2 YSYEKL.

The V and J genes are TRBV29-1 and TRBJ2-5; D may be TRBD2 (5 bases). The CDR3 runs 14 residues. Per the germline V gene, CDR1 is SQVTM and CDR2 is ANQGSEA. Trimming took 3 bases from V and 1 from J, leaving 12 bases between them. CDR3 protein: CSVDSGSGQETQYF. CDR3 nucleotide sequence: TGCAGCGTTGATTCGGGGTCCGGCCAAGAGACCCAGTACTTC. The whole variable domain, remainder taken from reference TRBV29-1 and TRBJ2-5, is SAVISQKPSRDICQRGTSLTIQCQVDSQVTMMFWYRQQPGQSLTLIATANQGSEATYESGFVIDKFPISRPNLTFSTLTVSNMSPEDSSIYLCSVDSGSGQETQYFGPGTRLLVL.

V usage is TRBV4-1 and J usage is TRBJ1-1; D remains ambiguous. This CDR3 spans 13 amino acids. Per the germline V gene, CDR1 is MGHRA and CDR2 is YSYEKL. The V and J ends lost 4 bases and 3 bases respectively, with 9 bases between them. The CDR3 DNA reads TGCGCCAGCAGCCGGTACACAGACACTGAAGCTTTCTTT. This translates into CASSRYTDTEAFF.

This clone was recorded once. The chain joins TRBV4-2 to TRBJ1-4; D is perhaps TRBD1 (5 bases). V dropped 3 bases and J dropped 7 bases, with 12 bases sitting between them. This CDR3 has 14 residues. Looked up from germline, CDR1 is LGHNA and CDR2 is YNFKEQ. The CDR3 loop reads CASSQGGTTEKLFF. DNA for the CDR3: TGTGCCAGCAGCCAGGGTGGGACGACTGAAAAACTGTTTTTT.

CDR3 protein: CASSFRAVSTDTQYF. DNA of the CDR3: TGTGCCAGCAGTTTTCGGGCTGTCAGCACAGATACGCAGTATTTT. The chain is built from TRBV6-5 and TRBJ2-3; D gene unclear. CDR1 is MNHEY, CDR2 SVGAGI, per germline. V was pared by 4 bases and J by 0 bases, with 11 bases between. The CDR3 is 15 residues long.

J is TRBJ2-1 and V is TRBV6-5, with 10 bases lining up with TRBD1. The CDR3 contains 15 residues. V shed 6 bases and J 10 bases; nucleotides not matched to a gene: 12. CDR1 is MNHEY, CDR2 SVGAGI, per germline. Here the CDR3 DNA reads TGTGCCAGCAGCTCCGGGACAGGGGCCCTGCTGGAGCAGTTCTTC. The encoded protein is CASSSGTGALLEQFF.

The genes are TRBV5-6 and TRBJ2-7, with D perhaps matching TRBD1 or TRBD2 (6 bases each). V was clipped by 4 bases and J by 4 bases, with 24 bases between them. This CDR3 spans 17 amino acids. From germline, CDR1 is SGHDT and CDR2 YYEEEE. CDR3: CASSISTGTLRIYEQYF. CDR3 nucleotide sequence: TGTGCCAGCAGCATATCAACAGGGACTCTAAGAATTTACGAGCAGTACTTC.

The J gene is TRBJ1-5, the V gene TRBV29-1; D might be TRBD1 (6 bases). The V gene lost 4 bases and the J gene lost 5 bases, with 15 bases spanning the gap. Germline-derived CDR1 and CDR2 are SQVTM and ANQGSEA. The CDR3 consists of 14 residues. The CDR3 DNA follows: TGCAGCGTTGCGCAGACAGGTCCAGATCAGCCCCAGCATTTT. The encoded protein is CSVAQTGPDQPQHF.

This chain links TRBV7-9 with TRBJ1-6; 7 nucleotides align to TRBD1. The ends lost 5 bases at V and 9 bases at J; junction bases unmatched: 10. The germline V gene encodes CDR1 SEHNR and CDR2 FQNEAQ (reference sequence). The CDR3 sequence is 15 residues long. CDR3 region: CASSDTHRGGSPLHF. CDR3 DNA sequence: TGTGCCAGCAGCGATACTCACAGGGGCGGTTCACCCCTCCACTTT.

J is TRBJ2-5 and V is TRBV7-6; 8 bases map to TRBD1. The J call could be wrong; TRBJ2-7 is a better fit for the DNA end. CDR3 size: 14 residues. From germline, CDR1 is SGHVS and CDR2 FNYEAQ. CDR3 coding DNA: TGTGCCAGCAGAAACCCGGGACAGGATGACGAGCAGTACTTC. This encodes CASRNPGQDDEQYF.

The chain couples TRBV5-1 to TRBJ1-1; 7 positions match TRBD1. The CDR3 is 16 amino acids. Germline V lookup: CDR1 SGHRS, CDR2 YFSETQ. With V trimmed by 2 bases and J by 0 bases, 7 bases remained unmatched. The CDR3 loop is CASSFYGGGMNTEAFF. CDR3 sequence (DNA): TGCGCCAGCAGCTTTTACGGAGGGGGCATGAACACTGAAGCTTTCTTT.

The chain joins TRBV15 to TRBJ1-4, with 7 positions matching TRBD1. The CDR3 is 15 residues long. V lost 0 bases, J lost 5 bases, and 3 bases stayed unmatched. CDR1 is LNHNV, CDR2 YYDKDF, per germline (reference sequence). As DNA, the CDR3 is TGTGCCACCAGCAGAGACCGGGACAGAAATGAAAAACTGTTTTTT. Translation: CATSRDRDRNEKLFF.